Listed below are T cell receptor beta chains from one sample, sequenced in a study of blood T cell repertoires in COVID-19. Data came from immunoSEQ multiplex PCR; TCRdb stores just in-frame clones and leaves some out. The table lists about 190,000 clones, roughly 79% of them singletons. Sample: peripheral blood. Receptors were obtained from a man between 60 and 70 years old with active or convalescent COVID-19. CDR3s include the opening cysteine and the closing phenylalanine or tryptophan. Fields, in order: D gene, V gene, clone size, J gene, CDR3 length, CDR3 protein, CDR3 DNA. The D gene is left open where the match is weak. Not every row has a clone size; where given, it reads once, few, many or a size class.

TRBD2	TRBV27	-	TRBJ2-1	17	CASSLEAPGLAPSGAFF	TGTGCCAGCAGTTTAGAGGCTCCGGGACTAGCCCCATCGGGGGCGTTCTTC
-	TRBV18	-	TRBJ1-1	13	CASSRLVNTEAFF	TGTGCCAGCTCACGACTGGTGAACACTGAAGCTTTCTTT
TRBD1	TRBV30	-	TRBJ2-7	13	CASTGQGFYEQYF	TGTGCCTCTACGGGACAGGGGTTTTACGAGCAGTACTTC
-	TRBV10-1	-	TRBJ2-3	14	CASSSNLSTDTQYF	TGCGCCAGCAGCAGTAATCTTAGCACAGATACGCAGTATTTT
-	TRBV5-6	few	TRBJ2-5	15	CASSSVQGARETQYF	TGTGCCAGCAGCTCTGTACAGGGTGCGCGGGAGACCCAGTACTTC
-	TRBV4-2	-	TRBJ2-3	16	CASSLGVEGSTDTQYF	TGTGCCAGCAGCCTGGGGGTGGAGGGTAGCACAGATACGCAGTATTTT
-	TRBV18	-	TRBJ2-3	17	CASSPPSGVMGTDTQYF	TGTGCCAGCTCACCACCGTCGGGGGTGATGGGCACAGATACGCAGTATTTT
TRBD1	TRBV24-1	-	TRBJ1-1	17	CATSKGGTGGMNTEAFF	TGTGCCACCAGTAAGGGGGGAACAGGGGGGATGAACACTGAAGCTTTCTTT
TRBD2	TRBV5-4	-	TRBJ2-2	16	CASSQGLAGLTGELFF	TGTGCCAGCAGTCAAGGCCTAGCGGGACTCACCGGGGAGCTGTTTTTT
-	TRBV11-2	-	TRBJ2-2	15	CASSPRGPSGGELFF	TGTGCCAGCAGCCCCAGGGGCCCCAGTGGAGGGGAGCTGTTTTTT
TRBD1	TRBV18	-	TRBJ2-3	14	CASSPGQGADTQYF	TGTGCCAGCTCACCCGGACAGGGAGCAGATACGCAGTATTTT
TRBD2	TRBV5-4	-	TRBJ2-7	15	CASSFQGLGINEQYF	TGTGCCAGCAGCTTCCAAGGACTAGGGATTAACGAGCAGTACTTC
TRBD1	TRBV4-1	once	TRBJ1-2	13	CASSQRTGDGYTF	TGCGCCAGCAGCCAGCGGACAGGGGATGGCTACACCTTC
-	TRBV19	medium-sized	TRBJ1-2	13	CASSGQTGDGYTF	TGTGCCAGTAGTGGACAGACCGGAGATGGCTACACCTTC
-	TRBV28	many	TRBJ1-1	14	CASSSTQSRFEAFF	TGTGCCAGCAGTTCTACACAATCCAGGTTTGAAGCTTTCTTT
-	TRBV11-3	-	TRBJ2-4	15	CASSLGGEEGGIQYF	TGTGCCAGCAGCTTAGGGGGCGAAGAGGGAGGCATTCAGTACTTC
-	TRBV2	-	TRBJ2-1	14	CASSRLSSYNEQFF	TGTGCCAGCAGTCGACTTTCGTCCTACAATGAGCAGTTCTTC
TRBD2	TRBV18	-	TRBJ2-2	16	CASSPLAGGTTGELFF	TGTGCCAGCTCACCACTCGCGGGAGGGACCACCGGGGAGCTGTTTTTT
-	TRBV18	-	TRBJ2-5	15	CASSHGTTLRETQYF	TGTGCCAGCTCACACGGGACAACCCTTAGGGAGACCCAGTACTTC
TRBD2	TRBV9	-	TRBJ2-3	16	CASSPLAGGSTDTQYF	TGTGCCAGCAGCCCGCTAGCGGGAGGGAGCACAGATACGCAGTATTTT
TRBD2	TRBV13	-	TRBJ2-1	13	CASSLAGAGEQFF	TGTGCCAGCAGCCTAGCGGGAGCCGGTGAGCAGTTCTTC
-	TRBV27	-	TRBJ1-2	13	CASSQQGGSGYTF	TGTGCCAGCAGCCAACAGGGTGGGTCTGGCTACACCTTC
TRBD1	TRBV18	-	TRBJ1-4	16	CASSPGTGGTNEKLFF	TGTGCCAGCTCACCTGGGACAGGTGGGACTAATGAAAAACTGTTTTTT
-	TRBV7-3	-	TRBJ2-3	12	CASSYSRDTQYF	TGTGCCAGCAGCTACTCGAGAGATACGCAGTATTTT
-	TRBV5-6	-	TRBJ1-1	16	CASSLAREFMNTEAFF	TGTGCCAGCAGCTTGGCCAGGGAATTTATGAACACTGAAGCTTTCTTT
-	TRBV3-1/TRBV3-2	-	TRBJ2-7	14	CASSQASLGGEQYF	TGTGCCAGCAGTCAGGCATCCCTCGGTGGTGAGCAGTACTTC
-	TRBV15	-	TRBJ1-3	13	CATSRDHGNTIYF	TGTGCCACCAGCAGAGATCATGGAAACACCATATATTTT
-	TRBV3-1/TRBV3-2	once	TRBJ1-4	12	CASSQPREKLFF	TGTGCCAGCAGCCAACCGAGAGAAAAACTGTTTTTT
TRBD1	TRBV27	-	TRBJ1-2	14	CASRLQGTEWGYTF	TGTGCCAGCAGACTACAGGGGACAGAATGGGGCTACACCTTC
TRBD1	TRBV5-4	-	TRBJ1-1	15	CASSTQGSWDTEAFF	TGTGCCAGCAGCACACAGGGGTCATGGGACACTGAAGCTTTCTTT
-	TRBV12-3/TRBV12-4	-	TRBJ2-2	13	CASSRRGTGELFF	TGTGCCAGCAGTCGCAGGGGCACCGGGGAGCTGTTTTTT
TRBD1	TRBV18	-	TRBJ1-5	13	CASSSGGGQPQHF	TGTGCCAGCTCATCAGGGGGTGGGCAGCCCCAGCATTTT
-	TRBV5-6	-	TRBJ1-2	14	CASSFFSRDYGYTF	TGTGCCAGCAGCTTTTTTTCGAGGGACTATGGCTACACCTTC
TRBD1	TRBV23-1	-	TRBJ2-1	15	CASSHSGQGNNEQFF	TGCGCCAGCAGTCATTCGGGACAGGGAAACAATGAGCAGTTCTTC
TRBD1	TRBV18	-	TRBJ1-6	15	CASSTRQGHNSPLHF	TGTGCCAGCTCAACTCGACAGGGGCATAATTCACCCCTCCACTTT
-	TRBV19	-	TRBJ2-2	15	CASSINDRPSVELFF	TGTGCCAGTAGTATCAACGACAGGCCATCCGTCGAGCTGTTTTTT
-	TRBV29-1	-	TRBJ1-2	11	CSVAVGYGYTF	TGCAGCGTCGCGGTAGGCTATGGCTACACCTTC